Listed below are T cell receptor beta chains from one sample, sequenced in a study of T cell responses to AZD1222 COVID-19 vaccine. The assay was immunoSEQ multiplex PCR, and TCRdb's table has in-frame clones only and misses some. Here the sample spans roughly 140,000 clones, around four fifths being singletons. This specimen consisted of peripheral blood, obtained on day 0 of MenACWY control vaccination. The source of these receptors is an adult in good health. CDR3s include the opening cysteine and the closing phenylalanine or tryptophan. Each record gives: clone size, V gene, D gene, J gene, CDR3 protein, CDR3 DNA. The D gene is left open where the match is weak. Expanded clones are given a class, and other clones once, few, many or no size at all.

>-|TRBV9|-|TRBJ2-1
CASSVGVGRGEQFF
TGTGCCAGCAGCGTAGGGGTGGGGCGAGGTGAGCAGTTCTTC
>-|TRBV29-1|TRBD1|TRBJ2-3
CSAPLGGRTDTQYF
TGCAGCGCACCGTTAGGGGGCCGCACAGATACGCAGTATTTT
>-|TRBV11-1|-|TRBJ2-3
CASSSSGGASSDTQYF
TGTGCCAGCAGCTCTTCAGGCGGGGCCTCCTCAGATACGCAGTATTTT
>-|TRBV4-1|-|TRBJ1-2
CASSQEDLAGNGYTF
TGCGCCAGCAGCCAAGAGGATTTGGCAGGGAACGGCTACACCTTC
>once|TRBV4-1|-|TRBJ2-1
CASSHRDLRVGSYNEQFF
TGCGCCAGCAGCCATCGGGACTTAAGAGTAGGCTCCTACAATGAGCAGTTCTTC
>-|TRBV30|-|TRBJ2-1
CAWSPYVRTAEQFF
TGTGCCTGGAGTCCCTACGTCCGAACAGCGGAGCAGTTCTTC
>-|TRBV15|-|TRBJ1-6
CATSRDRQGNNSPLHF
TGTGCCACCAGCAGAGATCGTCAGGGGAACAATTCACCCCTCCACTTT
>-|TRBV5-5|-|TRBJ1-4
CASSPRREGEKLFF
TGTGCCAGCAGCCCACGCCGTGAGGGTGAAAAACTGTTTTTT
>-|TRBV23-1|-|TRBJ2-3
CARRPGQFTDTQYF
TGCGCCAGACGACCGGGCCAATTCACAGATACGCAGTATTTT
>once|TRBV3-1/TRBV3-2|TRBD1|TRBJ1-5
CASSQTGVQPQHF
TGTGCCAGCAGCCAGACAGGGGTTCAGCCCCAGCATTTT
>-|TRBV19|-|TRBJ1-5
CASSMLDSQPQHF
TGTGCCAGTAGTATGCTGGACAGCCAGCCCCAGCATTTT
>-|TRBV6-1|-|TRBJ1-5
CASSEVGNSNQPQHF
TGTGCCAGCAGTGAAGTAGGGAATAGCAATCAGCCCCAGCATTTT
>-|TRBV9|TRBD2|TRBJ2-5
CASSLRSGSLQETQYF
TGTGCCAGCTCTTTGCGGAGCGGGAGTCTCCAAGAGACCCAGTACTTC
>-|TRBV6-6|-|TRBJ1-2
CASSYSVEVSGYTF
TGTGCCAGCAGTTACTCCGTGGAAGTATCTGGCTACACCTTC
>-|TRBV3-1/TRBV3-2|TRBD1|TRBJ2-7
CASSANLGQGKYEQYF
TGTGCCAGCAGCGCCAATTTGGGACAGGGTAAATACGAGCAGTACTTC
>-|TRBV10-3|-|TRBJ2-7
CAISGAFGGSYEQYF
TGTGCCATCAGTGGGGCCTTCGGAGGGTCCTACGAGCAGTACTTC
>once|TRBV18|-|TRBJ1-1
CASTGPNQNTEAFF
TGTGCCAGTACAGGGCCGAACCAGAACACTGAAGCTTTCTTT
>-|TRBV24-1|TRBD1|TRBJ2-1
CATSDLDRGQAYNEQFF
TGTGCCACCAGTGATTTAGACAGGGGGCAGGCCTACAATGAGCAGTTCTTC
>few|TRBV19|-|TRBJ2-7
CASSTPGLEQYF
TGTGCCAGTAGTACTCCAGGGCTCGAGCAGTACTTC
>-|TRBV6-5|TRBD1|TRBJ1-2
CASSLTGGNSYTF
TGTGCCAGCAGTCTTACAGGGGGTAATAGCTACACCTTC
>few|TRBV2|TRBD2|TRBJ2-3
CASSSGLAGGPSSSDTQYF
TGTGCCAGCAGTTCGGGACTAGCGGGGGGGCCCTCCTCCTCGGATACGCAGTATTTT
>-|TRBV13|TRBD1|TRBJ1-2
CASSNRTGPDNYGYTF
TGTGCCAGCAGCAACCGGACAGGGCCGGATAACTATGGCTACACCTTC
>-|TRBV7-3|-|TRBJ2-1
CASSLSGYNEQFF
TGTGCCAGCAGTCTTAGCGGCTACAATGAGCAGTTCTTC
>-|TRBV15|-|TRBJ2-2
CATSRDATVPGELFF
TGTGCCACCAGCAGAGATGCGACGGTCCCCGGGGAGCTGTTTTTT
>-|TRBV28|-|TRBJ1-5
CASSGGGTSNQPQHF
TGTGCCAGCAGCGGGGGGGGGACGAGCAATCAGCCCCAGCATTTT
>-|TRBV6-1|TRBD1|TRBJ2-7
CASSEEVGQGAEEQYF
TGTGCCAGCAGTGAAGAAGTGGGACAGGGGGCGGAAGAGCAGTACTTC
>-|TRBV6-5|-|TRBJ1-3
CASWGQGNTIYF
TGTGCCAGCTGGGGACAAGGAAACACCATATATTTT
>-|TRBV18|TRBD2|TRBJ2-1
CASSPTSGGYNEQFF
TGTGCCAGCTCACCGACTAGCGGGGGTTACAATGAGCAGTTCTTC
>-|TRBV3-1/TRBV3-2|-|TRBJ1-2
CASSQDLASSYGYTF
TGTGCCAGCAGCCAAGATCTTGCCAGTTCCTATGGCTACACCTTC
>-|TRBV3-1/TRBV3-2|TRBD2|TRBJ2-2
CASSHRLAVTGELFF
TGTGCCAGCAGCCATCGACTAGCAGTTACCGGGGAGCTGTTTTTT
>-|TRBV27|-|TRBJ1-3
CASKGTSNSGNTIYF
TGTGCCAGCAAAGGTACATCAAACTCTGGAAACACCATATATTTT
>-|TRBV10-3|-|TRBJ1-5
CAISEYPGGQPQHF
TGTGCCATCAGTGAGTACCCCGGAGGTCAGCCCCAGCATTTT
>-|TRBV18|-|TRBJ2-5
CASSPALETQYF
TGTGCCAGCTCACCGGCCCTGGAGACCCAGTACTTC
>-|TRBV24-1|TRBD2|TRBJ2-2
CATSDSRRGDPNTGELFF
TGTGCCACCAGTGATTCTAGGCGGGGGGACCCGAACACCGGGGAGCTGTTTTTT
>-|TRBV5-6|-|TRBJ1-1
CASSAWTVNTEAFF
TGTGCCAGCAGCGCCTGGACCGTGAACACTGAAGCTTTCTTT
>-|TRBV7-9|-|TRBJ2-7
CASSLVARGEQYF
TGTGCCAGCAGCTTAGTGGCCCGGGGCGAGCAGTACTTC
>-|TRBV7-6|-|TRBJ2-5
CASSPGQGRVQETQYF
TGTGCCAGCAGCCCGGGTCAGGGTAGAGTCCAAGAGACCCAGTACTTC
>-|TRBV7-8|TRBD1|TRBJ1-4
CASSAGGRPTNEKLFF
TGTGCCAGCAGCGCAGGGGGTCGCCCAACTAATGAAAAACTGTTTTTT
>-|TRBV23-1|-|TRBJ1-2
CASSQPPRQAFNYGYTF
TGCGCCAGCAGTCAACCTCCCCGACAGGCCTTTAACTATGGCTACACCTTC
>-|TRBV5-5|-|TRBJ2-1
CASSTARGLGGFF
TGTGCCAGCAGCACAGCCCGGGGCCTAGGAGGGTTCTTC
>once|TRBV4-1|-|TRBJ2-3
CASSQLVDTQYF
TGCGCCAGCAGCCAGCTGGTGGATACGCAGTATTTT
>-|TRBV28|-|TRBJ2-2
CASGSSGDTGELFF
TGTGCCAGCGGGTCGTCAGGGGACACCGGGGAGCTGTTTTTT
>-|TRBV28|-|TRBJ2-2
CASTLPNTGELFF
TGTGCCAGCACCCTACCCAACACCGGGGAGCTGTTTTTT
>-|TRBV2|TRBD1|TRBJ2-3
CASSRTGGTDTQYF
TGTGCCAGCAGTCGGACAGGGGGAACAGATACGCAGTATTTT
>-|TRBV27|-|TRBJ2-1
CASSPDATPNVIGQFF
TGTGCCAGCAGTCCCGATGCGACGCCCAACGTAATTGGGCAGTTCTTC
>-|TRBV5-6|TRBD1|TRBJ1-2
CASSFGTGYGYTF
TGTGCCAGCAGCTTCGGGACAGGATATGGCTACACCTTC
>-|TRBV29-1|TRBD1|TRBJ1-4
CSAFSLLQGGREKLFF
TGCAGCGCCTTTTCCCTTTTACAGGGGGGTAGGGAAAAACTGTTTTTT
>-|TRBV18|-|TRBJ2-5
CASSGTAKETQYF
TGTGCCAGCTCTGGGACCGCCAAAGAGACCCAGTACTTC